This TCR beta chain was sequenced during a study of identical twins. Template switching introduced a universal primer site, and the cDNA bore unique molecular identifiers. TCRdb analysed the 5' RACE reads with MiXCR anew, one entry per CDR3 protein. This table has about 720,000 distinct CDR3 sequences, roughly 18% appearing once. Findings and limits, study-wide: The degree of excess twin sharing was weaker in beta out-of-frame sequences. Partial confounding of zero-insertion analyses by invariant MAIT and iNKT cells was possible.

The germline gives CDR1 SGHRS, CDR2 YFSETQ. There are 16 residues in the CDR3. V was clipped by 0 bases and J by 4 bases, with 13 bases between them. For this clonotype: Antigen specificity is unknown.

This sample also belongs to another study, concerning T cells expressing NK-cell markers. Turning to that study: The study drew TCR beta repertoires from sorted CD3+CD56+NKG2C+, CD3+CD56+NKG2C- and CD3+CD56-NKG2C+ T cells.

This rearrangement joins TRBV5-1 to TRBJ2-2, with D possibly being TRBD2 (6 bases). The sequence came from a young woman in good health. The sample consisted of PBMCs. The CDR3 spells CASSLVAGGATGELFF. The CDR3 DNA reads as TGCGCCAGCAGCTTGGTGGCGGGCGGGGCCACCGGGGAGCTGTTTTTT. The whole variable domain, remainder taken from reference TRBV5-1 and TRBJ2-2, is KAGVTQTPRYLIKTRGQQVTLSCSPISGHRSVSWYQQTPGQGLQFLFEYFSETQRNKGNFPGRFSGRQFSNSRSEMNVSTLELGDSALYLCASSLVAGGATGELFFGEGSRLTVL.